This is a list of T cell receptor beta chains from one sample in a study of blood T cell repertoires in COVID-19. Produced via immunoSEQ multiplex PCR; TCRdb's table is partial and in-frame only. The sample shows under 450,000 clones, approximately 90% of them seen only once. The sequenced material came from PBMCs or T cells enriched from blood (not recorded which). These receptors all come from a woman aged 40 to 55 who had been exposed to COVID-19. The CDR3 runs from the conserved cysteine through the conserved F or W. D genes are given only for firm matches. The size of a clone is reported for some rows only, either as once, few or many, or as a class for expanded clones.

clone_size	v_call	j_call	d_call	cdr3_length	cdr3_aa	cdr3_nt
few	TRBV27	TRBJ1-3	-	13	CASSDGVANTIYF	TGTGCCAGCAGTGACGGGGTTGCAAACACCATATATTTT
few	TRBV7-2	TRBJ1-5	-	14	CASSLAGGNQPQHF	TGTGCCAGCAGCTTAGCGGGGGGAAATCAGCCCCAGCATTTT
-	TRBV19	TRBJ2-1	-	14	CASSIPGRSDEQFF	TGTGCCAGTAGTATACCGGGTCGGTCGGATGAGCAGTTCTTC
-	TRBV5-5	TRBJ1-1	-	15	CASSKLPGTNTEAFF	TGTGCCAGCAGCAAACTACCCGGGACAAACACTGAAGCTTTCTTT
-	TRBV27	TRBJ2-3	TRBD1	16	CASRVTGISSTDTQYF	TGTGCCAGCAGGGTGACAGGGATTTCTAGCACAGATACGCAGTATTTT
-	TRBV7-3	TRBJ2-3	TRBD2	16	CASSFSGLAGSDTQYF	TGTGCCAGCAGCTTCTCCGGACTAGCGGGTTCAGATACGCAGTATTTT
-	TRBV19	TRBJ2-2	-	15	CATTDGTTNTGELFF	TGTGCCACCACCGATGGGACAACGAACACCGGGGAGCTGTTTTTT
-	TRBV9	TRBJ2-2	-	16	CASSAKRAWDKGELFF	TGTGCCAGCAGCGCGAAGAGGGCTTGGGACAAGGGGGAGCTGTTTTTT
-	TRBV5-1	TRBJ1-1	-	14	CASSSAGRVTEAFF	TGCGCCAGCAGCTCGGCCGGGAGAGTCACTGAAGCTTTCTTT
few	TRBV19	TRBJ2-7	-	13	CASSTTGGDEQYF	TGTGCCAGTAGTACGACCGGAGGGGACGAGCAGTACTTC
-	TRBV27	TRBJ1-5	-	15	CASSLSSGVNQPQHF	TGTGCCAGCAGTTTATCGTCCGGAGTCAATCAGCCCCAGCATTTT
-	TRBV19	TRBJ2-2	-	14	CASSIGSPAGELFF	TGTGCCAGTAGTATCGGGTCGCCGGCCGGGGAGCTGTTTTTT
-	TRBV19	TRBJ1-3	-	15	CASSTPGHRRDTIYF	TGTGCCAGTAGTACCCCGGGGCACAGGAGGGACACCATATATTTT
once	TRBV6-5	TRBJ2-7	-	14	CASRGDSEGYEQYF	TGTGCCAGCAGGGGGGACTCCGAGGGTTACGAGCAGTACTTC
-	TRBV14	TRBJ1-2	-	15	CASSPGRLSNYGYTF	TGTGCCAGCAGCCCAGGGAGGTTATCTAACTATGGCTACACCTTC
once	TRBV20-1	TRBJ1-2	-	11	CSLDPRGGYTF	TGCAGCTTAGATCCCAGGGGAGGCTACACCTTC
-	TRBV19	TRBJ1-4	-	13	CASNQALNEKLFF	TGTGCCAGTAATCAGGCTCTGAATGAAAAACTGTTTTTT
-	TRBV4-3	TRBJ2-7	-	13	CASSQRLLTEQYF	TGCGCCAGCAGCCAACGACTCCTCACCGAGCAGTACTTC